This T cell receptor beta chain is from a study of T cells in Graves' hyperthyroidism and ophthalmopathy. The CDR3 is made up of 13 amino acids. Germline V gene data show CDR1 as SGHDT and CDR2 as YYEEEE. As to this clonotype: A junction end diverges from the germline sequence, so it may reflect a read error.

Amplified TCR beta CDR3 regions came from RNA transcripts. The study used the HTBI primer set for a first-round RT-PCR of the TCR CDR3. One entry per CDR3 protein, called by TCRdb with MiXCR from the multiplex PCR reads. The data show some 460,000 distinct CDR3 sequences, with around a sixth seen just once and roughly an eighth held by the top ten. This rearrangement joins TRBV5-6 to TRBJ2-7; possibly TRBD1 or TRBD2 for D (5 bases each). The specimen sequenced was blood. This receptor was taken from a woman younger than 30 with Graves' hyperthyroidism. In nucleotides, the CDR3 is TGCGCCAGCAGCTGGGACGGCTCCTACGAGCAGTACTTC. It specifies CASSWDGSYEQYF.